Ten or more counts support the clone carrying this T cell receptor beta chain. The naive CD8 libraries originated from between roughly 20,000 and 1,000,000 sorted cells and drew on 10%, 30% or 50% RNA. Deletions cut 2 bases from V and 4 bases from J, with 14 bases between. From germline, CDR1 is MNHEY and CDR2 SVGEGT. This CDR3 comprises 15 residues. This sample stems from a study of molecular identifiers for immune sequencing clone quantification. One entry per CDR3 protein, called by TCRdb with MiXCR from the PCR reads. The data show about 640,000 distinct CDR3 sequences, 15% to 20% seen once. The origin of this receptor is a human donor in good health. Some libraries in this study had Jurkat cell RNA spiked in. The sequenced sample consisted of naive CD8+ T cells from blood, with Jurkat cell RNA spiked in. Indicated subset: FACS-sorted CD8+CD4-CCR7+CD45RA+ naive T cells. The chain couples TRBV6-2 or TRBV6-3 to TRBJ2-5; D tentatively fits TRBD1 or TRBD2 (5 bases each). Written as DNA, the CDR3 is TGTGCCAGCAGTTACCTGGGCAGGGAGAGAGAGACCCAGTACTTC. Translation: CASSYLGRERETQYF.